Included here is one T cell receptor (beta chain) sequence, with context. Its antigen target is currently unknown. No quality values exist for individual bases; no much larger clone is one base distant. This specimen comes from a study of T cells in Graves' hyperthyroidism and ophthalmopathy (dated by TCRdb to about 2019). Describing the broader study: Peripheral blood was sampled at the time of initial diagnosis, prior to any treatment. The approximately 90 discovery patients were divided at random into training and test sets in a 7:3 ratio. An independent validation cohort of around 19 hyperthyroidism patients and roughly 16 patients who later progressed to ophthalmopathy tested prospective prediction of ophthalmopathy. A discovery cohort of approximately 100 patients, approximately 45 with Graves' ophthalmopathy and about 58 with stable Graves' hyperthyroidism, was used to find distinguishing TCR V-J signatures. The study also compared thyroid tissue and blood T-cell repertoires from 5 to 7 Graves' hyperthyroidism patients. According to the paper, TCR Vbeta CDR3 sequencing was carried out on 135 peripheral blood samples, which came from fewer than 50 ophthalmopathy, 70 to 80 hyperthyroidism and about 17 progressor patients. After sampling, hyperthyroidism patients received methimazole starting at 30 mg daily, and ophthalmopathy patients received high-dose intravenous methylprednisolone.

Results the study describes overall, beyond this receptor: A model built on a 13 V-J signature distinguished ophthalmopathy from stable hyperthyroidism, reaching about 88% sensitivity and around 81% specificity in cross-validation and 80%/75% in testing. No statistical method was used to fix the sample size in advance, and group allocation was not hidden from the investigators. Most expanded thyroid clonotypes (frequency above 0.001) were also detected in blood, a finding suggesting that blood repertoires may reflect thyroid immune responses. In validation, progression to ophthalmopathy was predicted by the model with nearly 71% sensitivity and just over 72% specificity, a median of roughly 6.4 months before onset.

The TCR beta CDR3 regions were amplified from the RNA transcripts. For the first round of RT-PCR on the TCR CDR3, the HTBI primer set was used together with the Qiagen OneStep RT-PCR kit. Libraries were constructed in a second round of multiplex PCR, after which size selection and purification were carried out. Libraries were sequenced paired-end with 100 bp reads on an Illumina HiSeq2000. The study's processing was this. SOAPnuke was used to process the raw data, removing reads that contained adapters or uncalled bases, had a mean Phred below 15, or lacked an exact match to the constant primer or identifier. COPE v1.2.5 was used to merge high-quality paired reads, and clonotypes were defined as unique nucleotide sequences. MiTCR v1.1 was used to align clonotypes to the IMGT TRBV, TRBD and TRBJ reference segments. The analysis included only V-J combinations with a frequency above 0.0001, which together covered 99% to 99.2% of the repertoires. The TCS score was defined as F50 (clonal expansion) divided by E x V (chaos), with BLOSUM62-based TCRdist calculated between CDR3 peptides within each V-J. Welch's t-statistics and random forest reduced roughly 530 V-J features to 13, which were used in a naive Bayes classifier (R e1071). The raw public data were reprocessed by TCRdb itself: fastp quality trimming at Q25, MiXCR clonotype calling, in-frame beta chains only. Entries are consolidated by CDR3 protein sequence, retaining the most common genes and DNA. None of the V and J calls come from the authors' own analysis; TCRdb made them. The sample includes 50,000 to 60,000 distinct CDR3 sequences, with 48% observed a single time. Of the sample, roughly 9.1% falls within the top ten clones.

Trimming at the junction amounts to 1 base on V and 5 bases on J, and the germline ends lie 13 bases apart. CDR1 DFQATT and CDR2 SNEGSKA were looked up in the germline V gene (reference sequence). The CDR3, from cysteine to phenylalanine, totals 14 residues. The CDR3 DNA has 42 bases and is translated from base 1. Ophthalmopathy patients had moderately to severely active disease, Clinical Activity Score of at least 3, NOSPECS grade of at least 4, and duration under 3 months. Exclusion was applied to patients with uncontrolled infections, other autoimmune diseases, pregnancy or lactation. Diagnoses were based on clinical symptoms, serum thyroxine and TRAb, thyroid ultrasound and orbital computed tomography. PBMCs were isolated from about 10 ml of fresh peripheral blood by Ficoll-Paque density gradient centrifugation. Trizol reagent was used to extract total RNA, and RNA quality was then checked on an Agilent 2100 Bioanalyzer.

The origin of this receptor is a woman in her forties or fifties with Graves' ophthalmopathy. The chain joins TRBV20-1 to TRBJ2-3; tentative D gene TRBD1, with 6 bases matching. The sample was blood. This receptor carries the CDR3 CSARGQAGEDTQYF. The nucleotide sequence reads as follows: TGCAGTGCTAGAGGACAGGCAGGGGAAGATACGCAGTATTTT.